Here is one T cell receptor beta chain with its context. Its target is unknown. Lacking the conserved final phenylalanine or tryptophan, this CDR3 likely reflects a read error. The sample belongs to a study of glioma-infiltrating T cells. General observations from the study: Tissue and blood shared very few CDR3 sequences. Tissue-blood divergence was below expectation in non-neoplastic patients, above in gliomas.

Amplification of TCR alpha and beta CDR3 regions from RNA used iRepertoire nested multiplex PCR. Input was roughly 100-450 ng of tissue mRNA or PBMC total RNA. Each CDR3 protein gets one entry after TCRdb re-called the multiplex PCR reads with MiXCR. The sample holds some 130,000 distinct CDR3 sequences, around 25% seen once. Sequenced sample: glioma tissue, nonneoplastic brain tissue, or PBMCs (not recorded which). The source of this sequence is a human donor with low-grade glioma or glioblastoma, undergoing nonglioma brain surgery, or in good health (not recorded which).

CDR3 region: CSARGGSSSDTQYI. In nucleotides, the CDR3 is TGCAGTGCTAGGGGGGGGTCTTCGTCAGATACGCAGTATATT. The chain joins TRBV20-1 to TRBJ2-3; 7 positions agree with TRBD2. V trimming: 3 bases; J trimming: 4 bases; junction bases outside the gene matches: 7. This CDR3 is built from 14 residues. Germline V lookup: CDR1 DFQATT, CDR2 SNEGSKA (reference sequence).